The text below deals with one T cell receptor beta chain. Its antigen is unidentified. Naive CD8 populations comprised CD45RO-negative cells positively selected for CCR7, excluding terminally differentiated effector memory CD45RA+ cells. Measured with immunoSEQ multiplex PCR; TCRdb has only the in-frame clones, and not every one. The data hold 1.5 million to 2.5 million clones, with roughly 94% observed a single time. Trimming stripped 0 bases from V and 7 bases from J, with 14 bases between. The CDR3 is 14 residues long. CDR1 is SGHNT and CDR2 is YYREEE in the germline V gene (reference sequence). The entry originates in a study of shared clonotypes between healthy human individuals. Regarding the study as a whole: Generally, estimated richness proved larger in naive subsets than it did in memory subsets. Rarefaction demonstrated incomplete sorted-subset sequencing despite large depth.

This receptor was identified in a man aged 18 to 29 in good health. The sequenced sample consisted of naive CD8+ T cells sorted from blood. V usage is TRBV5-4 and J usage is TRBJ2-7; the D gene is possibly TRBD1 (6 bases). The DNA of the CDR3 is TGTGCCAGCAGCTTGGGCCCAGGTACAGGGGAGCAGTACTTC. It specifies CASSLGPGTGEQYF.